This is a list of T cell receptor beta chains from one sample in a study of blood T cell repertoires in COVID-19. The repertoire was sequenced with immunoSEQ multiplex PCR; TCRdb's copy has only in-frame clones and lacks some. The sample includes 360,000 or so clones, approximately 89% seen only once; the top ten take 3% to 4%. Material: peripheral blood. The receptors were gathered from a woman aged 55-69 years with COVID-19, enrolled during active disease. CDR3s include the opening cysteine and the closing phenylalanine or tryptophan. Clone size, where shown, is once, few, many, or a class for clones that have expanded.

v_gene	j_gene	abundance	CDR3aa
TRBV28	TRBJ1-5	.	CASTNYREWQPQHF
TRBV7-2	TRBJ2-3	.	CASSPTGRTQYF
TRBV7-3	TRBJ2-3	.	CASSLIAASTDTQYF
TRBV28	TRBJ1-1	once	CASSIRVEAFF
TRBV19	TRBJ1-2	.	CASRQDLNYGYTF
TRBV6-2/TRBV6-3	TRBJ1-5	.	CASSYGGVGNQPQHF
TRBV2	TRBJ1-1	.	CASSEKSTDPEAFF
TRBV5-1	TRBJ1-5	.	CASSLEGTGGNQPQHF
TRBV6-5	TRBJ2-7	.	CASVPGSSYEQYF
TRBV28	TRBJ1-1	.	CASSLILGQAFF
TRBV30	TRBJ2-2	.	CAWSVPGQGAAGELFF
TRBV4-1	TRBJ1-6	.	CASSRTDIGSNYNSPLHF
TRBV3-1/TRBV3-2	TRBJ1-6	.	CASSQDNRGQAPLHF
TRBV30	TRBJ1-1	few	CAWSWRGDTEAFF
TRBV11-2	TRBJ1-4	.	CASSFGQGGEKLFF
TRBV27	TRBJ2-5	.	CASSPRSGETQYF
TRBV11-2	TRBJ2-5	.	CASSLVIDRQETQYF
TRBV5-1	TRBJ1-2	few	CASSLAQGGPYGYTF